This entry lists 21 T cell receptor beta chains sequenced from one sample in a study of CD8+CD57+ T cells in acquired aplastic anemia. Genomic DNA was employed as the template in profiling TCR beta VDJ and CDR3. MiXCR was run by TCRdb on the reads, yielding one entry per CDR3 protein. The data show some 190,000 distinct CDR3 sequences, about 53% seen once. Sequenced: sorted CD4+, CD8+, or CD8+CD57+ T cells (not recorded which) from PBMCs. The origin of the receptors is a human donor in good health, serving as a control.

As concerns this clonotype: An end of the junction differs from the germline gene, which may be a read error. J is TRBJ2-3 and V is TRBV2; 9 positions agree with TRBD2. The length of the CDR3 is 14 residues. Germline-derived CDR1 and CDR2 are SNHLY and FYNNEI. CDR3 residues: CASSAGTSTYTQYF. DNA for the CDR3: TGTGCCAGCAGCGCCGGGACTAGCACATATACGCAGTATTTT. Complete variable domain (other parts from reference TRBV2 and TRBJ2-3): EPEVTQTPSHQVTQMGQEVILRCVPISNHLYFYWYRQILGQKVEFLVSFYNNEISEKSEIFDDQFSVERPDGSNFTLKIRSTKLEDSAMYFCASSAGTSTYTQYFGPGTRLTVL.

In this sample, this clonotype turned up a few times. The chain couples TRBV18 to TRBJ1-1, with D unresolved. Per germline, CDR1 KGHSH and CDR2 LQKENI. This CDR3 is built from 11 residues. With 6 bases removed from V and 11 bases from J, the gap between germline ends came to 13 bases. This CDR3 is CASSEQTVAFF. CDR3 sequence (DNA): TGTGCCAGCTCCGAGCAGACTGTGGCTTTCTTT.

The rearrangement uses TRBV7-9 and TRBJ1-2; no firm D call. Germline V gives CDR1 SEHNR, CDR2 FQNEAQ (reference sequence). The CDR3 spans 10 residues. V shed 8 bases and J shed 6 bases, with 7 bases lying between them. CDR3 in DNA: TGTGCCAGCGGTCACGATGGCTACACCTTC. Translating it yields CASGHDGYTF.

V and J are TRBV7-2 and TRBJ2-2; D is undetermined. The CDR3 runs to 15 residues. The V end lost 8 bases, the J end lost 3 bases, and 16 bases lay between the germline ends. The V gene's germline CDR1 is SGHTA and CDR2 FQGNSA. The CDR3 DNA reads as TGTGCCAGCTCCCCCCGAGTGGACGACACCGGGGAGCTGTTTTTT. Its protein product is CASSPRVDDTGELFF.

The chain links TRBV5-1 to TRBJ2-7; D gene unclear. CDR3 length equals 15 residues. V lost 0 bases and J 2 bases, leaving 12 bases between the germline ends. The germline V gene has CDR1 SGHRS and CDR2 YFSETQ. Written as DNA, the CDR3 is TGCGCCAGCAGCTTGGCCCCAGCGACAACCTACGAGCAGTACTTC. This translates into CASSLAPATTYEQYF. Together with reference TRBV5-1 and TRBJ2-7, the CDR3 gives the full variable domain: KAGVTQTPRYLIKTRGQQVTLSCSPISGHRSVSWYQQTPGQGLQFLFEYFSETQRNKGNFPGRFSGRQFSNSRSEMNVSTLELGDSALYLCASSLAPATTYEQYFGPGTRLTVT.

This chain uses TRBV15 with TRBJ1-5; D perhaps matches TRBD1 (6 bases). The CDR3 runs to 20 residues. Germline CDR1 LNHNV, CDR2 YYDKDF (reference sequence). Trimming took off 3 bases at V and 2 bases at J, with 26 bases between the two ends. As DNA, the CDR3 is TGTGCCACCAGCAGGGCTTATGGGGCAGGGGCCTCCGAGGGCAATCAGCCCCAGCATTTT. Amino acids: CATSRAYGAGASEGNQPQHF.

The gene calls are TRBV10-2 and TRBJ2-3; a weak D match, TRBD1 (7 bases). CDR1 and CDR2 from the germline V gene are WSHSY and SAAADI. The V end lost 7 bases, the J end lost 0 bases, and 20 bases lay between the germline ends. The CDR3 runs to 17 residues. The CDR3 DNA follows: TGCGCCAGCAACGCCGGGCCAGGGGGGCCTAGCACAGATACGCAGTATTTT. Translating gives CASNAGPGGPSTDTQYF.

This CDR3 is CASSSGGAYSEAFF. The CDR3 coding sequence is TGTGCCAGCAGCTCAGGAGGAGCTTACTCTGAAGCTTTCTTT. The chain couples TRBV9 to TRBJ1-1; D remains unclear. V gave up 4 bases and J gave up 6 bases, with 16 bases separating them. The germline V gene has CDR1 SGDLS and CDR2 YYNGEE. This CDR3 has 14 amino acids. Full variable domain (rest looked up from reference TRBV9 and TRBJ1-1): DSGVTQTPKHLITATGQRVTLRCSPRSGDLSVYWYQQSLDQGLQFLIQYYNGEERAKGNILERFSAQQFPDLHSELNLSSLELGDSALYFCASSSGGAYSEAFFGQGTRLTVV.

This clonotype was seen many times. V gene TRBV4-2 combines with J gene TRBJ2-1; 10 bases are shared with TRBD2. CDR3 length: 17 amino acids. Germline V gene sequence: CDR1 LGHNA, CDR2 YNFKEQ. The J segment lost 1 base and the V segment lost 4 bases, leaving 7 bases of the junction unmatched. The CDR3 nucleotides are TGTGCCAGCAGCCCCCATCAGCGGGGGGGATCCTACAATGAGCAGTTCTTC. Its protein product is CASSPHQRGGSYNEQFF.

This rearrangement joins TRBV15 to TRBJ2-3, with D uncertain. V was cut by 5 bases and J by 7 bases, with 10 bases left in between. This CDR3 has 12 amino acids. CDR1 is LNHNV, CDR2 YYDKDF, per germline (reference sequence). Here the CDR3 reads CATSGLGNTQYF. Written as DNA, the CDR3 is TGTGCCACCAGCGGTTTGGGGAATACGCAGTATTTT. Based on the CDR3 plus reference TRBV15 and TRBJ2-3, the full variable domain is DAMVIQNPRYQVTQFGKPVTLSCSQTLNHNVMYWYQQKSSQAPKLLFHYYDKDFNNEADTPDNFQSRRPNTSFCFLDIRSPGLGDTAMYLCATSGLGNTQYFGPGTRLTVL.

This clonotype showed up many times. The chain couples TRBV4-2 to TRBJ1-5; D uncertain. The CDR3 is 15 residues long. Germline lookup yields CDR1 LGHNA and CDR2 YNFKEQ. The V and J ends lost 0 bases and 8 bases respectively, with 14 bases between them. In DNA form, the CDR3 reads TGTGCCAGCAGCCAAGACTTCCCCGTGGAGGAGCCCCAGCATTTT. It codes for CASSQDFPVEEPQHF.

This clonotype was counted a few times. The V gene is TRBV18, the J gene TRBJ1-6; 7 bases agree with TRBD1. The CDR3 contains 15 residues. V trimming: 1 base; J trimming: 7 bases; junction bases outside the gene matches: 4. Germline V gene sequence: CDR1 KGHSH, CDR2 LQKENI. The DNA for the CDR3 is TGTGCCAGCTCACCACAACAGGGGCGCAATTCACCCCTCCACTTT. Translation gives CASSPQQGRNSPLHF.

This clonotype was counted many times. CDR3 in DNA: TGTGCCTGGAGTGTAGCGGGGGGACTGTACGAGCAGTACTTC. The encoded protein is CAWSVAGGLYEQYF. V is TRBV30 and J is TRBJ2-7, with 9 bases lining up with TRBD2. V was clipped by 0 bases and J by 4 bases; unmatched bases: 4. The germline gives CDR1 GTSNPN, CDR2 SVGIG (reference sequence). The CDR3 contains 14 residues.

This clonotype appeared once. V and J are TRBV27 and TRBJ2-7; TRBD1 aligns across 8 bases. CDR1 MNHEY and CDR2 SMNVEV come from the germline V gene (reference sequence). The CDR3 loop spans 13 amino acids. V shed 6 bases, J shed 4 bases, and the junction held 5 bases outside the gene matches. The CDR3 is CASRTGELYEQYF. For the CDR3, the DNA is TGTGCCAGCAGGACAGGGGAACTTTACGAGCAGTACTTC.

This rearrangement joins TRBV6-1 to TRBJ1-5; D gene unclear. Germline values: CDR1 MNHNS, CDR2 SASEGT. There are 14 residues in the CDR3. Trimming took off 8 bases at V and 0 bases at J, with 11 bases between the two ends. The CDR3 DNA is TGTGCCAGCCCGGCAGGATATAGCAATCAGCCCCAGCATTTT. Translated: CASPAGYSNQPQHF.

To note about this clonotype: This clone may be a read error of a much larger clone one base away. This sequence joins TRBV28 and TRBJ2-2; possible D gene TRBD2, 6 bases. The germline gives CDR1 MDHEN, CDR2 SYDVKM. The CDR3 runs to 18 residues. The DNA for the CDR3 is TGTGCCAGCAGTCCTATGCGTCTACTAGCAGCGAACACCGGGGAGCCGTTTTTT. This codes for CASSPMRLLAANTGEPFF.

The chain employs TRBV4-3 and TRBJ1-3; 7 bases are a match to TRBD1. Germline V gene data show CDR1 as LGHNA and CDR2 as YSLEER. The ends lost 3 bases at V and 5 bases at J; junction bases unmatched: 7. This CDR3 region has 15 residues. The CDR3 loop reads CASSQGRGDRNTIYF. CDR3 DNA: TGCGCCAGCAGCCAGGGCAGGGGGGATCGAAACACCATATATTTT.

This clonotype was seen ten or more times. The chain recombines TRBV5-4 with TRBJ2-1; TRBD2 matches 8 bases. The CDR3 runs to 15 residues. V was pared by 4 bases and J by 10 bases, with 13 bases of the junction left unmatched. Per the germline V gene, CDR1 is SGHNT and CDR2 is YYREEE (reference sequence). CDR3 in amino acids: CASSTAGGLAGEQFF. Here the CDR3 DNA reads TGTGCCAGCAGCACCGCGGGGGGCCTAGCGGGCGAGCAGTTCTTC.

Details on this clonotype: This could be a read error, since a much larger clone is one nucleotide away. The rearrangement joins TRBV10-3 to TRBJ2-5; 7 bases align to TRBD2. Germline V gene data show CDR1 as ENHRY and CDR2 as SYGVKD. This CDR3 region has 12 residues. This CDR3 is CASSYQLATRYF. In DNA form, the CDR3 reads TGTGCCAGCAGTTACCAACTAGCGACCCGGTACTTC.

This clonotype was seen many times. This rearrangement joins TRBV7-2 to TRBJ2-1, with TRBD2 matching 11 bases. CDR1 and CDR2 (germline): SGHTA, FQGNSA. V lost 4 bases, J lost 9 bases, and 11 bases stayed unmatched. The CDR3 has 16 residues. The CDR3 loop is CASSSSLLAGAGEQFF. CDR3 nucleotides: TGTGCCAGCAGCTCAAGCCTACTAGCGGGGGCAGGTGAGCAGTTCTTC.

J is TRBJ2-1 and V is TRBV24-1, with D possibly TRBD1 on 5 matching bases. The V and J ends lost 8 bases and 10 bases respectively, with 8 bases between them. The CDR3 consists of 10 residues. The V gene's germline CDR1 is KGHDR and CDR2 SFDVKD. Written as DNA, the CDR3 is TGTGCCACCAAAAAGGGGGAGCAGTTCTTC. It translates to CATKKGEQFF.